Here is one TCR beta chain with its context. The antigen remains undetermined. From germline, CDR1 is MNHNY and CDR2 SVGAGI (reference sequence). With 6 bases removed from V and 0 bases from J, the gap between germline ends came to 15 bases. The CDR3 is made up of 15 amino acids. Surgical specimens yielded lamina propria lymphocytes, which were density-gradient separated and then sorted. Included were adult ileal or ileocolonic Crohn's patients indicated for ileocolonic resection. Here immunoSEQ multiplex PCR was the method, and the copy in TCRdb shows in-frame clones only, minus some. In the table there are more than 300 clones, around 87% of which are singletons. This specimen belongs to a study of T cell repertoires in ileal Crohn's disease. Overall study results and limits: Endoscopic recurrence occurred in every patient whose clonality exceeded 26.8%.

The V and J genes are TRBV6-6 and TRBJ2-7, with D possibly TRBD1 on 6 matching bases. This clonotype originated in an adult with Crohn's disease. Sequencing was carried out using CD8+ T cells sorted from the ileum. CDR3 amino acids: CASSTLQGLSYEQYF. CDR3 DNA sequence: TGTGCCAGCAGCACACTACAGGGCCTCTCCTACGAGCAGTACTTC.